The TCR beta chain under discussion was sequenced for a study of shared clonotypes between healthy human individuals. The CDR3 has 15 residues. Per germline, CDR1 SGHTA and CDR2 FQGTGA. Trimming removed 3 bases at V and 6 bases at J, with 15 bases between. It was at deep level that the assay was run. Using immunoSEQ multiplex PCR, the repertoire was profiled, and TCRdb retains in-frame clones only, with some absent. The data hold about 2 million clones, with less than 95% observed a single time. CD45RO negativity and positive selection for CCR7 defined naive CD8 cells, a population that excluded terminally differentiated effector memory CD45RA+ cells.

The chain uses TRBV7-3 and TRBJ2-1; weak D call: TRBD1 (5 bases). What was sequenced was naive CD8+ T cells sorted from blood. This clonotype was sampled from a man younger than 35 in good health. The CDR3 protein is CASSFLGLASNEQFF. The CDR3 DNA reads as TGTGCCAGCAGCTTTTTGGGGCTGGCCTCCAATGAGCAGTTCTTC.